This T cell receptor (beta chain) was captured in a study of cytomegalovirus exposure and HLA in healthy donors. Regarding this clone: Its cognate antigen is unknown.

This PCR relied on a set of 60 Vbeta primers and 13 Jbeta primers. TCRdb keeps only in-frame clones here, not all; method: immunoSEQ multiplex PCR. The data show about 160,000 clones, with about four fifths seen just once and about 6.7% held by the top ten. The CDR3 runs to 14 residues. Trimming pared 5 bases from V and 7 bases from J, leaving 14 bases between. In germline, CDR1 is MNHEY, CDR2 SMNVEV (reference sequence). Each of the donors was a healthy bone marrow donor. Study findings and constraints: In an earlier analysis, productive rearrangement rates for most beta V segments clustered near 87% or 30%. Confirmation in vitro established that a few CMV-associated chains were specific for CMV antigens. A later analysis linked a missense DCLRE1C variant to TCR beta V- and J-gene trimming.

The chain uses TRBV27 and TRBJ1-4, with D possibly being TRBD1 (5 bases). This clonotype originated in a man aged 50 to 60 in good health and CMV-seropositive. The sequencing sample was made of PBMCs. The CDR3 loop is CASSASRRGEKLFF. CDR3 DNA: TGTGCCAGCAGTGCCTCCCGGAGGGGTGAAAAACTGTTTTTT.